This T cell receptor (beta chain) derives from a study of blood T cell repertoires in COVID-19. Study context: Samples taken during acute and convalescent COVID-19 were collected in the United States, Italy and Spain.

Some clones are missing from TCRdb's copy, which holds only in-frame ones; the method was immunoSEQ multiplex PCR. The data contain around 200,000 clones, 86% of them singletons. CDR3 length: 17 residues. Germline loops: CDR1 LNHDA, CDR2 SQIVND (reference sequence). J lost 4 bases, V lost 5 bases, and 14 bases had no gene match. Living in 24 US areas, the participants were between about 18 and 100 years of age. The sequence was obtained from a woman under 40 who had been exposed to COVID-19. The sequenced sample was PBMCs or T cells enriched from blood (not recorded which). V and J are TRBV19 and TRBJ1-1, with 9 bases lining up with TRBD1. The CDR3 nucleotides are TGTGCCAGTAGTCGGAAAACAGGGGGCGGGGTAAGCACTGAAGCTTTCTTT. It translates to CASSRKTGGGVSTEAFF.